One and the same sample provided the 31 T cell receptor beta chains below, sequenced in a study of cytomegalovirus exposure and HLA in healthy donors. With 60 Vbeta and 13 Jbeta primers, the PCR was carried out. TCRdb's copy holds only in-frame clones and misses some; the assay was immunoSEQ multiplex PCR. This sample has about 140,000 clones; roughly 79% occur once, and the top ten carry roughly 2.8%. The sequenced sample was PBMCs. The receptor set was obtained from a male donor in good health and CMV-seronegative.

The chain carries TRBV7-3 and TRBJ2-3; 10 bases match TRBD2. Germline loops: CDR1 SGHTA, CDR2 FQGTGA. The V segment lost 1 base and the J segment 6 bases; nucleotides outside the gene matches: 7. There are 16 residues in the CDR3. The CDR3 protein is CASSLIASGSPDTQYF. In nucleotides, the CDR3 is TGTGCCAGCAGCTTAATTGCTAGCGGGAGCCCGGATACGCAGTATTTT.

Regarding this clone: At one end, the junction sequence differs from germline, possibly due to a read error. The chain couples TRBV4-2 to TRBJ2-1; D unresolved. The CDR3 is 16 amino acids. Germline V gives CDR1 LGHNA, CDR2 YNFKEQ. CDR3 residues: CARSQEESLSYNEQFF. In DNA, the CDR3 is TGTGCCCGCAGCCAAGAAGAATCTTTGAGCTACAATGAGCAGTTCTTC.

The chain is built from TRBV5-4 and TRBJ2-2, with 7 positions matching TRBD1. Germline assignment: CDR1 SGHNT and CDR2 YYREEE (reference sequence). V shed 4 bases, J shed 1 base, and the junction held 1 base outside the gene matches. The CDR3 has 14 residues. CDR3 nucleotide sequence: TGTGCCAGCAGCAGACAGGGGAACACCGGGGAGCTGTTTTTT. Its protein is CASSRQGNTGELFF.

CDR3 sequence: CASSLTLAGGPADTQYF. DNA for the CDR3: TGTGCCAGCAGCTTGACCCTAGCGGGGGGGCCGGCAGATACGCAGTATTTT. J is TRBJ2-3 and V is TRBV5-4; TRBD2 matches 12 bases. The CDR3 runs to 17 residues. The trim removed 1 base at V and 4 bases at J, leaving 7 bases unmatched. Germline V lookup: CDR1 SGHNT, CDR2 YYREEE (reference sequence).

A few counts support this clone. The CDR3: CASSRSSQGTGELFF. CDR3 DNA sequence: TGTGCCAGCAGCCGTTCCTCACAGGGGACCGGGGAGCTGTTTTTT. This chain joins TRBV7-3 and TRBJ2-2; 7 bases align to TRBD1. The CDR3 has 15 residues. Germline V gene sequence: CDR1 SGHTA, CDR2 FQGTGA. Trimming at V came to 5 bases and at J to 5 bases, leaving 8 bases not matched to a gene.

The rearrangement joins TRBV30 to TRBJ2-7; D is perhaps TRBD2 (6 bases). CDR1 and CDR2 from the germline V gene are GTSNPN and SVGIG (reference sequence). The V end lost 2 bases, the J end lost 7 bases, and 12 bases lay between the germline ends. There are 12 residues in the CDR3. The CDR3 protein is CAWSRRGREQYF. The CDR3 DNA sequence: TGTGCCTGGAGTCGGAGGGGACGAGAGCAGTACTTC.

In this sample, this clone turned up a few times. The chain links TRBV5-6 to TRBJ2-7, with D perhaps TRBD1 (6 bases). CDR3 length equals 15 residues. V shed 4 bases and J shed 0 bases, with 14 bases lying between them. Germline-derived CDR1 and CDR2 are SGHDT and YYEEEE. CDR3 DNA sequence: TGTGCCAGCAGCCATATCCGGGACAACTCCTACGAGCAGTACTTC. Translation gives CASSHIRDNSYEQYF.

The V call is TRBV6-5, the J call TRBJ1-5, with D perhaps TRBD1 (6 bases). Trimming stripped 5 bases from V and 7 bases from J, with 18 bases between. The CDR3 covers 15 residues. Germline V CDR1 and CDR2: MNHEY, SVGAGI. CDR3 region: CASSLKQGTVQPQHF. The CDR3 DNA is TGTGCCAGCAGTCTCAAACAGGGCACCGTCCAGCCCCAGCATTTT.

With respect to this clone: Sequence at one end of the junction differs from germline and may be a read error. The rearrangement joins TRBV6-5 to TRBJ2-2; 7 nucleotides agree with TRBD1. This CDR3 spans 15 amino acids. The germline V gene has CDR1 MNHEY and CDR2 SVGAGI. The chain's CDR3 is CSSRLDRSNTGELFF. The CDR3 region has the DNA TGTTCCAGCCGTCTGGACAGGTCGAACACCGGGGAGCTGTTTTTT.

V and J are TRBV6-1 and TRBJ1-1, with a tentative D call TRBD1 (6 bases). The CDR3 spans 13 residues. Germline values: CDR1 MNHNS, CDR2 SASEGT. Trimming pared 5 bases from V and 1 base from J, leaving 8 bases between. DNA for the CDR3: TGTGCCAGCAGTTCACAGGGGAACACTGAAGCTTTCTTT. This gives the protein CASSSQGNTEAFF.

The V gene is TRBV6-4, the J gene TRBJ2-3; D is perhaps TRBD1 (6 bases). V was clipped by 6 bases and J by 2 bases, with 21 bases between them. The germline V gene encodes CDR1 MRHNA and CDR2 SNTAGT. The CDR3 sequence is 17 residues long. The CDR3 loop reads CASSLAIQGLNTDTQYF. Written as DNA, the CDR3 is TGTGCCAGCAGCCTGGCAATACAGGGCTTGAACACAGATACGCAGTATTTT.

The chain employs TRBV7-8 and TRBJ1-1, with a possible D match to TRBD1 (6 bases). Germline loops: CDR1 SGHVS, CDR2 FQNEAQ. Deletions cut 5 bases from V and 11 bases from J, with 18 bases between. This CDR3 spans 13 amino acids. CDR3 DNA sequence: TGTGCCAGCAGCATAGGACAGAGTCTCTTCGCTTTCTTT. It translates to CASSIGQSLFAFF.

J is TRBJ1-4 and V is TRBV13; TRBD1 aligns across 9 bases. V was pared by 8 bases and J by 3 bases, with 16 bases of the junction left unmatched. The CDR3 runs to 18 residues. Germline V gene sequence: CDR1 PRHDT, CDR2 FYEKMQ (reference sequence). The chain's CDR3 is CASERRGQGLPSNEKLFF. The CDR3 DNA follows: TGTGCCAGCGAGCGTCGGGGACAGGGCTTACCTTCTAATGAAAAACTGTTTTTT.

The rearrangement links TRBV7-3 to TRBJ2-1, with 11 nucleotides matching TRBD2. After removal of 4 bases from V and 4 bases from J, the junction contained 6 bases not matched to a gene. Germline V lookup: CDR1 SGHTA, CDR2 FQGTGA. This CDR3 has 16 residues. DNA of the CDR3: TGTGCCAGCAGCTGGGGACTAGCGGACGGGTACAATGAGCAGTTCTTC. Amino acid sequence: CASSWGLADGYNEQFF.

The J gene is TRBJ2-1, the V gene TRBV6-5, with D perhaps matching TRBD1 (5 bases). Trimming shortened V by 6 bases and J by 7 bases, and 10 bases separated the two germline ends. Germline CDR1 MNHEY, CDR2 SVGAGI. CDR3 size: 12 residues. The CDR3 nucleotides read TGTGCCAGCAGGAACAGGAGAAATGAGCAGTTCTTC. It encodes CASRNRRNEQFF.

The CDR3: CASSSSGGGNTEAFF. The CDR3 DNA is TGTGCCAGCAGCTCATCCGGGGGGGGCAACACTGAAGCTTTCTTT. The chain has TRBV7-9 and TRBJ1-1; possibly TRBD1 for D (6 bases). The germline V and J ends were trimmed by 4 bases and 2 bases, with 14 bases remaining between them. The CDR3 loop spans 15 amino acids. Germline values: CDR1 SEHNR, CDR2 FQNEAQ (reference sequence).

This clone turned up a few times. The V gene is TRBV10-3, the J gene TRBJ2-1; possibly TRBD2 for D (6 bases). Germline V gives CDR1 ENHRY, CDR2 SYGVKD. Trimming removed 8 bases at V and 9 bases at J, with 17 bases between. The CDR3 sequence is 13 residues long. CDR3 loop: CAIRDSLGTEQFF. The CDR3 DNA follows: TGTGCCATCCGGGACTCCCTCGGAACTGAGCAGTTCTTC.

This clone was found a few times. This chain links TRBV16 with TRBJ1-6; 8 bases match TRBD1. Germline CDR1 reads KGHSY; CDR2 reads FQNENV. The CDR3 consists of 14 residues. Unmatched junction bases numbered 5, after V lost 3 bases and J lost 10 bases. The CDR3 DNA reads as TGTGCCAGCAGCCATGGACAGGGTAACTCACCCCTCCACTTT. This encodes CASSHGQGNSPLHF.

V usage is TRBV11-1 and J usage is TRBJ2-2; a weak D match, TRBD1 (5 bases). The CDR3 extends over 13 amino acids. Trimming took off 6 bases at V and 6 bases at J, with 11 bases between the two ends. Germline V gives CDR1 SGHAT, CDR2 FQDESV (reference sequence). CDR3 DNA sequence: TGTGCCAGCAGTCAACAGGAGTCCGGGGAGCTGTTTTTT. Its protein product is CASSQQESGELFF.

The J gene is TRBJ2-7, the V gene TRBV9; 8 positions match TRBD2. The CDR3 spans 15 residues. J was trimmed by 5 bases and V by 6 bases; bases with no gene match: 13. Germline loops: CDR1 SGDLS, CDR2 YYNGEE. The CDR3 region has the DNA TGTGCCAGCACCCCGTACGGCGGGAGGATCGACGAGCAGTACTTC. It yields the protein CASTPYGGRIDEQYF.

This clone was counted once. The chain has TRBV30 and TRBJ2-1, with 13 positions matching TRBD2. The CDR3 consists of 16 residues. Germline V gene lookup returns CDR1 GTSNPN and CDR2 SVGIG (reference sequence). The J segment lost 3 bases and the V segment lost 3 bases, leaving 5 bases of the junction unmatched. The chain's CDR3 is CAWSGLAGVYYNEQFF. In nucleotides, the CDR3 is TGTGCCTGGAGCGGACTAGCGGGGGTTTACTACAATGAGCAGTTCTTC.

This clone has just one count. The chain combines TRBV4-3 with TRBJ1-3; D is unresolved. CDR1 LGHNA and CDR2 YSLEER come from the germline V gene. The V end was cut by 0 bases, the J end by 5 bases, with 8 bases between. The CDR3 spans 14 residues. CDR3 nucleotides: TGCGCCAGCAGCCAAGATCAGTCCCGAAACACCATATATTTT. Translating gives CASSQDQSRNTIYF.

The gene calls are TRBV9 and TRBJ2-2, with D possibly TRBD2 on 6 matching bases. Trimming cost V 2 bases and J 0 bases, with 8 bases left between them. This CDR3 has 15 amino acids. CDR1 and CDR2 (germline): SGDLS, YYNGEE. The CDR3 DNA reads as TGTGCCAGCAGCGTTAGCGGCCCGAACACCGGGGAGCTGTTTTTT. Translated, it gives CASSVSGPNTGELFF.

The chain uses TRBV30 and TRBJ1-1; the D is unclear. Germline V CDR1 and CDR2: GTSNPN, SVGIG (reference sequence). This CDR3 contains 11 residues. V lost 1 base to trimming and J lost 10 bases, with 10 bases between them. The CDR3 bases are TGTGCCTGGAGTGGAGACTGTGGAGCTTTCTTT. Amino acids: CAWSGDCGAFF.

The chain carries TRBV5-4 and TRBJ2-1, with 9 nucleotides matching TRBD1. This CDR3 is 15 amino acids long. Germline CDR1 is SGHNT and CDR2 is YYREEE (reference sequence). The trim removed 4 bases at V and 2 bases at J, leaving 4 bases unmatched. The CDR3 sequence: CASSVRDRAYNEQFF. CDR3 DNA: TGTGCCAGCAGCGTCCGGGACAGGGCCTACAATGAGCAGTTCTTC.

The CDR3 DNA reads TGTGCCAGCAGCGTAGGGGACAGTTCGAACACTGAAGCTTTCTTT. Translating gives CASSVGDSSNTEAFF. The V and J genes are TRBV9 and TRBJ1-1; TRBD1 agrees at 7 bases. Unmatched junction bases numbered 3, after V lost 0 bases and J lost 1 base. Germline V gene lookup returns CDR1 SGDLS and CDR2 YYNGEE. The length of the CDR3 is 15 residues.

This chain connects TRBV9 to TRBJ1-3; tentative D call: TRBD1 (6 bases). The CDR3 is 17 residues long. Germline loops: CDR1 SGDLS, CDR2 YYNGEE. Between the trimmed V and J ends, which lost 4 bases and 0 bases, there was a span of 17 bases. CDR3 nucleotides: TGTGCCAGCAGCCCCCGGTACAGGGAAATCTCTGGAAACACCATATATTTT. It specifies CASSPRYREISGNTIYF.

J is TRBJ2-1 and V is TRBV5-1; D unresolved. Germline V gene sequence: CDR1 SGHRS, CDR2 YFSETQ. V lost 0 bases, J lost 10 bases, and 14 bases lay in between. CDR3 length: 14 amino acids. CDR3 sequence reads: CASSLAQTLREQFF. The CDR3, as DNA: TGCGCCAGCAGCTTGGCCCAGACACTGAGAGAGCAGTTCTTC.

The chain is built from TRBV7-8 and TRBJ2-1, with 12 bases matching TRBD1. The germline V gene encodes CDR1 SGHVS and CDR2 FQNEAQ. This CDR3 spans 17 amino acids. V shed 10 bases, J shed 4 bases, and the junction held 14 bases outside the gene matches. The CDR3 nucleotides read TGTGCCACCTCCGACCCGGGGGACAGGGGGCTTTACAATGAGCAGTTCTTC. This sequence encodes CATSDPGDRGLYNEQFF.

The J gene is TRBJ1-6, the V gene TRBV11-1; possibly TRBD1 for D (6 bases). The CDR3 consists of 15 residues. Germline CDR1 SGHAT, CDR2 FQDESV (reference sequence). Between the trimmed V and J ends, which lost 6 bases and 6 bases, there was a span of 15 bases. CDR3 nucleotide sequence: TGTGCCAGCAGGGCGAACCGACAGGTTAATTCACCCCTCCACTTT. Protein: CASRANRQVNSPLHF.

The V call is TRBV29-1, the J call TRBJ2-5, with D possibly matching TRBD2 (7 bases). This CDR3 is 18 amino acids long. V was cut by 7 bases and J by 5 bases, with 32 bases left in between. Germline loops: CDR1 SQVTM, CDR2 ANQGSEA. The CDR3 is CSGGLEDYRENSGETQYF. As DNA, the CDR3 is TGCAGCGGAGGTCTAGAGGATTACAGGGAGAATAGCGGGGAGACCCAGTACTTC.